These 12 T cell receptor beta chains were all obtained from the same sample, sequenced in a study of patients and donors after allogeneic stem cell transplantation. TCRdb analysed the RT-PCR reads with MiXCR anew, one entry per CDR3 protein. The data contain about 160,000 distinct CDR3 sequences, over 25% of them singletons. The material sequenced was blood, either unsorted or a sorted T cell fraction (not recorded which). These receptors were taken from a human donor who was either an allogeneic HSCT recipient or a stem cell or donor lymphocyte infusion donor (not recorded which). It is not recorded whose cells these are; they may come from a transplant donor.

In this sample, this clonotype turned up a few times. The V gene is TRBV4-3, the J gene TRBJ1-1; TRBD1 is a possible D gene (5 bases). This CDR3 is built from 15 residues. Trimming removed 3 bases at V and 6 bases at J, with 17 bases between. Germline V lookup: CDR1 LGHNA, CDR2 YSLEER. The CDR3, as DNA: TGCGCCAGCAGCCACCAGGGCTTTTCACACTCTGAAGCTTTCTTT. Amino acids: CASSHQGFSHSEAFF.

V is TRBV29-1 and J is TRBJ2-7, with 8 nucleotides matching TRBD1. After removal of 7 bases from V and 4 bases from J, the junction contained 9 bases not matched to a gene. CDR1 is SQVTM and CDR2 is ANQGSEA in the germline V gene. The CDR3 runs to 13 residues. In nucleotides, the CDR3 is TGCAGCGCATCGTCCAGGGACAGGTACGAGCAGTACTTC. Protein product: CSASSRDRYEQYF.

The chain joins TRBV3-1 to TRBJ2-5, with D possibly TRBD1 on 6 matching bases. Trimming took off 4 bases at V and 3 bases at J, with 12 bases between the two ends. Germline loops: CDR1 LGHDT, CDR2 YNNKEL (reference sequence). This CDR3 has 14 amino acids. For the CDR3, the DNA is TGTGCCAGCAGCCCCCGGGACACCGAAGAGACCCAGTACTTC. Its translation is CASSPRDTEETQYF.

The sample holds a few counts of this clonotype. This sequence joins TRBV5-5 and TRBJ2-5, with D perhaps matching TRBD2 (6 bases). This CDR3 region has 14 residues. The ends were cut back, 1 base at V and 5 bases at J, with 12 bases in the middle. Germline CDR1 reads SGHKS; CDR2 reads YYEKEE (reference sequence). CDR3 nucleotides: TGTGCCAGCAGCTTGTCCGGGAGTTGGGAGACCCAGTACTTC. Protein product: CASSLSGSWETQYF.

This rearrangement joins TRBV2 to TRBJ2-1; D gene uncertain. The V gene's germline CDR1 is SNHLY and CDR2 FYNNEI. The CDR3 length is 12 residues. V gave up 8 bases and J gave up 10 bases, with 15 bases separating them. In DNA form, the CDR3 reads TGTGCCAGCTCCGCCTCCTTTTGGGAGCAGTTCTTC. It yields the protein CASSASFWEQFF. Looking up the rest from reference TRBV2 and TRBJ2-1 gives the full variable domain: EPEVTQTPSHQVTQMGQEVILRCVPISNHLYFYWYRQILGQKVEFLVSFYNNEISEKSEIFDDQFSVERPDGSNFTLKIRSTKLEDSAMYFCASSASFWEQFFGPGTRLTVL.

The chain uses TRBV30 and TRBJ2-7, with a weak D call TRBD2 (6 bases). Germline CDR1 and CDR2: GTSNPN and SVGIG (reference sequence). The CDR3 consists of 12 residues. The V and J ends lost 0 bases and 11 bases respectively, with 14 bases between them. Here the CDR3 reads CAWSVPEGPKYF. CDR3 bases: TGTGCCTGGAGTGTACCGGAGGGGCCAAAGTACTTC.

The rearrangement uses TRBV5-1 and TRBJ1-4, with D hard to call. Germline CDR1 SGHRS, CDR2 YFSETQ. The CDR3 loop spans 12 amino acids. The V and J ends lost 4 bases and 0 bases respectively, with 1 base between them. The CDR3, as DNA: TGCGCCAGCAGCACAACTAATGAAAAACTGTTTTTT. Translation: CASSTTNEKLFF.

The rearrangement links TRBV6-5 to TRBJ1-5; D uncertain. Germline V CDR1 and CDR2: MNHEY, SVGAGI. The CDR3 length is 13 residues. The V end was cut by 6 bases, the J end by 5 bases, with 11 bases between. This chain's CDR3 is CASRIDRDQPQHF. The DNA of the CDR3 is TGTGCCAGCAGGATCGATAGGGATCAGCCCCAGCATTTT.

This clonotype has at least ten counts. The chain recombines TRBV20-1 with TRBJ1-6, with 10 bases identical to TRBD1. The CDR3 runs 15 residues. Germline V gives CDR1 DFQATT, CDR2 SNEGSKA (reference sequence). The trim removed 1 base at V and 10 bases at J, leaving 7 bases unmatched. The CDR3: CSARARTGGNSPLHF. The CDR3, as DNA: TGCAGTGCTAGAGCAAGGACAGGGGGTAACTCACCCCTCCACTTT.

This clonotype was detected only a few times. The genes are TRBV7-2 and TRBJ2-3; no definite D call. Germline-derived CDR1 and CDR2 are SGHTA and FQGNSA. The CDR3 contains 12 residues. The germline V and J ends were trimmed by 7 bases and 6 bases, with 11 bases remaining between them. CDR3 residues: CASTYRVDTQYF. In DNA, the CDR3 is TGTGCCAGCACCTATAGAGTTGATACGCAGTATTTT.

The rearrangement links TRBV4-3 to TRBJ1-1; no clear D. Trimming pared 3 bases from V and 1 base from J, leaving 9 bases between. Germline V gives CDR1 LGHNA, CDR2 YSLEER. The CDR3 is 14 residues long. CDR3: CASSHWTANTEAFF. In nucleotides, the CDR3 is TGCGCCAGCAGCCACTGGACGGCGAACACTGAAGCTTTCTTT.

V is TRBV25-1 and J is TRBJ2-5; no definite D call. Germline V CDR1 and CDR2: MGHDK, SYGVNS. The CDR3 contains 13 residues. V was clipped by 1 base and J by 5 bases, with 8 bases between them. The CDR3 nucleotides are TGTGCCAGCAGTGAATGGGCTAAGGAGACCCAGTACTTC. As protein: CASSEWAKETQYF.